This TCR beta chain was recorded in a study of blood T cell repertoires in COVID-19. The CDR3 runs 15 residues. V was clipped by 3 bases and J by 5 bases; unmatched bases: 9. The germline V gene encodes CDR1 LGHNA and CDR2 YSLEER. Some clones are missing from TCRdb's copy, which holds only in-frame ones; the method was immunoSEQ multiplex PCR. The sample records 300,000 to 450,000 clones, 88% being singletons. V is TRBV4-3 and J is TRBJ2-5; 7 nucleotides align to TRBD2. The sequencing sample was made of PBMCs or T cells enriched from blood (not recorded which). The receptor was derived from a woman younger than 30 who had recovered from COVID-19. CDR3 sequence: CASSHGRAGLETQYF. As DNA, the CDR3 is TGCGCCAGCAGCCATGGGAGGGCAGGGCTGGAGACCCAGTACTTC.